This T cell receptor beta chain appears in the sequencing data of a study of shared clonotypes between healthy human individuals. The repertoire was sequenced with immunoSEQ multiplex PCR; TCRdb's copy has only in-frame clones and lacks some. The table records some 2,000,000 clones, 95% of them present only once. Turning to this clone: This CDR3 is also generated by other DNA sequences in the sample.

CDR1 is SGDLS, CDR2 YYNGEE, per germline. The CDR3 sequence is 14 residues long. With 0 bases removed from V and 0 bases from J, the gap between germline ends came to 7 bases. This chain connects TRBV9 to TRBJ2-7, with no clear D. The specimen sequenced was naive CD4+ T cells sorted from blood. Subset indicated: CD45RA+ positively selected. This clonotype was obtained from a man younger than 30 in good health. CDR3 DNA sequence: TGTGCCAGCAGCGTAGCTGGGCTCTCCTACGAGCAGTACTTC. It translates to CASSVAGLSYEQYF.